The 30 T cell receptor beta chains listed next were all sequenced from one sample in a study of blood T cell repertoires in COVID-19. Clones were sequenced by immunoSEQ multiplex PCR, and TCRdb holds only the in-frame ones, with some missing. The profile shows under 75,000 clones, nearly 90% of them singletons. The source material was peripheral blood. Receptor source: a man aged 45-65 years with active COVID-19.

The V and J genes are TRBV29-1 and TRBJ2-5; 11 positions agree with TRBD2. The junction had 13 bases not matched to a gene; V was cut back by 4 bases and J by 0 bases. This CDR3 comprises 18 residues. CDR1 and CDR2 from the germline V gene are SQVTM and ANQGSEA. The CDR3: CSVANWWLAGGYQETQYF. CDR3 in DNA: TGCAGCGTTGCCAACTGGTGGCTAGCGGGGGGATACCAAGAGACCCAGTACTTC.

J is TRBJ1-1 and V is TRBV7-8, with D tentatively TRBD1 (6 bases). Trimming removed 1 base at V and 4 bases at J, with 13 bases between. The germline gives CDR1 SGHVS, CDR2 FQNEAQ. The CDR3 covers 15 residues. CDR3 sequence reads: CASSLGRGGPTEAFF. The DNA for the CDR3 is TGTGCCAGCAGCTTAGGGCGGGGGGGCCCCACTGAAGCTTTCTTT.

This clone was seen once. The rearrangement links TRBV4-2 to TRBJ2-2; 7 nucleotides line up with TRBD1. The length of the CDR3 is 15 residues. Germline CDR1 is LGHNA and CDR2 is YNFKEQ. The V gene end was trimmed by 2 bases and the J gene end by 6 bases; junction bases not matched to a gene: 6. The CDR3 coding sequence is TGTGCCAGCAGCCAACCGACAGGGCAGGCCGGGGAGCTGTTTTTT. Encoded protein: CASSQPTGQAGELFF.

The rearrangement joins TRBV6-2 or TRBV6-3 to TRBJ1-1, with a tentative D call TRBD1 (5 bases). The ends were cut back, 2 bases at V and 3 bases at J, with 10 bases in the middle. Germline V gives CDR1 MNHEY, CDR2 SVGEGT. The CDR3 has 14 residues. The chain's CDR3 is CASSYRGLDTEAFF. DNA of the CDR3: TGTGCCAGCAGTTACCGGGGGTTGGACACTGAAGCTTTCTTT.

The genes are TRBV5-4 and TRBJ2-5, with TRBD2 matching 8 bases. Germline CDR1 and CDR2: SGHNT and YYREEE (reference sequence). V shed 1 base and J 2 bases; nucleotides not matched to a gene: 4. CDR3 length equals 15 residues. The CDR3 DNA follows: TGTGCCAGCAGCTTGACCGGGGGGGTTCAAGAGACCCAGTACTTC. Translation gives CASSLTGGVQETQYF.

V gene TRBV2 combines with J gene TRBJ1-4, with a possible D match to TRBD1 (5 bases). CDR3 length equals 15 residues. Trimming left V 2 bases short and J 3 bases short, with 10 bases between. Germline V gene data show CDR1 as SNHLY and CDR2 as FYNNEI. The chain's CDR3 is CASSEIGGSNEKLFF. The CDR3 DNA reads as TGTGCCAGCAGTGAAATCGGGGGATCTAATGAAAAACTGTTTTTT.

This chain connects TRBV5-1 to TRBJ2-6; tentatively, D is TRBD1 (5 bases). There are 16 residues in the CDR3. The V gene's germline CDR1 is SGHRS and CDR2 YFSETQ. V was cut by 4 bases and J by 0 bases, with 11 bases left in between. The CDR3 DNA reads TGCGCCAGCAGCCCGCGACAGTCCTCTGGGGCCAACGTCCTGACTTTC. Residues: CASSPRQSSGANVLTF.

V is TRBV7-2 and J is TRBJ1-1; D is uncertain. Looked up from germline, CDR1 is SGHTA and CDR2 is FQGNSA. Between the trimmed V and J ends, which lost 2 bases and 5 bases, there was a span of 12 bases. The CDR3 is made up of 14 amino acids. CDR3 coding DNA: TGTGCCAGCAGCTTATGGTCAGTCGGGACTGAAGCTTTCTTT. Translating gives CASSLWSVGTEAFF.

The chain couples TRBV7-2 to TRBJ1-5; D remains unclear. Germline CDR1 is SGHTA and CDR2 is FQGNSA. This CDR3 region has 15 residues. Trimming stripped 4 bases from V and 4 bases from J, with 14 bases between. The CDR3 region has the DNA TGTGCCAGCAGCTGGGTAGGCGGTGGAAATCAGCCCCAGCATTTT. Its translation: CASSWVGGGNQPQHF.

V and J are TRBV7-6 and TRBJ2-1, with 7 nucleotides matching TRBD1. CDR3 length: 15 amino acids. The junction had 3 bases not matched to a gene; V was cut back by 1 base and J by 3 bases. Germline-derived CDR1 and CDR2 are SGHVS and FNYEAQ. The DNA of the CDR3 is TGTGCCAGCAGCTTAGTGGCAGGGGGCTACAATGAGCAGTTCTTC. Translating gives CASSLVAGGYNEQFF.

The chain carries TRBV3-1 (or the pseudogene TRBV3-2) and TRBJ1-3; D unresolved. Germline V gene lookup returns CDR1 LGHDT and CDR2 YNNKEL (reference sequence). CDR3 length equals 17 residues. V was cut by 4 bases and J by 0 bases, with 16 bases left in between. The CDR3 region is CASSLTSIRDSGNTIYF. In DNA, the CDR3 is TGTGCCAGCAGCCTCACTAGCATTCGAGACTCTGGAAACACCATATATTTT.

The J gene is TRBJ2-5, the V gene TRBV14; D gene ambiguous. CDR1 SGHDN and CDR2 FVKESK come from the germline V gene. Trimming shortened V by 1 base and J by 4 bases, and 7 bases separated the two germline ends. The CDR3 has 13 residues. The DNA of the CDR3 is TGTGCCAGCAGCCAAGCACCGGGAGAGACCCAGTACTTC. Encoded protein: CASSQAPGETQYF.

The chain couples TRBV18 to TRBJ2-7; D unclear. Trimming removed 3 bases from V and 0 bases from J, with 12 bases in between. CDR3 length: 15 residues. Germline V gives CDR1 KGHSH, CDR2 LQKENI. CDR3 protein: CASSPAMSSSYEQYF. In DNA, the CDR3 is TGTGCCAGCTCACCCGCAATGTCTAGCTCCTACGAGCAGTACTTC.

The V call is TRBV3-1 (or the pseudogene TRBV3-2), the J call TRBJ1-5; D gene uncertain. The CDR3 has 16 residues. V was cut by 5 bases and J by 3 bases, with 17 bases left in between. Germline CDR1 and CDR2: LGHDT and YNNKEL (reference sequence). CDR3 amino acids: CASSYSGNNFNQPQHF. In DNA, the CDR3 is TGTGCCAGCAGCTATTCGGGTAACAATTTCAATCAGCCCCAGCATTTT.

Here the CDR3 reads CSASFGGVNTEAFF. The DNA for the CDR3 is TGCAGTGCTAGTTTCGGGGGGGTGAACACTGAAGCTTTCTTT. This sequence joins TRBV20-1 and TRBJ1-1; TRBD1 might be the D (5 bases). CDR1 is DFQATT, CDR2 SNEGSKA, per germline (reference sequence). V was pared by 3 bases and J by 0 bases, with 11 bases between. CDR3 size: 14 residues.

The chain has TRBV13 and TRBJ2-3; TRBD1 matches at 8 bases. The CDR3 runs 15 residues. The germline CDR1 and CDR2 sequences are PRHDT and FYEKMQ (reference sequence). V was pared by 4 bases and J by 6 bases, with 9 bases of the junction left unmatched. The chain's CDR3 is CASSSRTGTPDTQYF. The CDR3 nucleotides read TGTGCCAGCAGCTCCAGGACAGGGACCCCGGATACGCAGTATTTT.

The rearrangement joins TRBV6-1 to TRBJ1-5, with a possible D match to TRBD1 (5 bases). This CDR3 has 17 amino acids. Germline loops: CDR1 MNHNS, CDR2 SASEGT. The V end was cut by 2 bases, the J end by 0 bases, with 14 bases between. The CDR3, as DNA: TGTGCCAGCAGTGAAATTGGACACCCGGCTAGCAATCAGCCCCAGCATTTT. It is translated as CASSEIGHPASNQPQHF.

The chain links TRBV9 to TRBJ2-1, with 7 bases that match TRBD1. The CDR3 contains 15 residues. Germline V gives CDR1 SGDLS, CDR2 YYNGEE. The trim removed 0 bases at V and 5 bases at J, leaving 5 bases unmatched. CDR3 sequence reads: CASSVGQGVNNEQFF. The CDR3 nucleotides read TGTGCCAGCAGCGTAGGGCAGGGGGTCAACAATGAGCAGTTCTTC. The variable domain in full, with the rest retrieved from reference TRBV9 and TRBJ2-1, is DSGVTQTPKHLITATGQRVTLRCSPRSGDLSVYWYQQSLDQGLQFLIQYYNGEERAKGNILERFSAQQFPDLHSELNLSSLELGDSALYFCASSVGQGVNNEQFFGPGTRLTVL.

The chain recombines TRBV18 with TRBJ2-7; D unclear. The CDR3 runs to 14 residues. V was cut by 2 bases and J by 2 bases, with 10 bases left in between. In germline, CDR1 is KGHSH, CDR2 LQKENI. The CDR3 nucleotides are TGTGCCAGCTCACCATCGCAGGAAGCCTACGAGCAGTACTTC. Its translation: CASSPSQEAYEQYF.

The CDR3 spells CASQSGYEQYF. CDR3 sequence (DNA): TGTGCCAGCCAATCCGGGTACGAGCAGTACTTC. This chain joins TRBV7-2 and TRBJ2-7, with D uncertain. V lost 8 bases to trimming and J lost 4 bases, with 9 bases between them. CDR3 length: 11 residues. CDR1 and CDR2 from the germline V gene are SGHTA and FQGNSA.

This chain links TRBV2 with TRBJ1-2; maybe TRBD1 (5 bases). CDR3 length: 15 residues. Deletions cut 6 bases from V and 7 bases from J, with 21 bases between. CDR1 is SNHLY, CDR2 FYNNEI, per germline. This CDR3 is CASRPRSQGARGYTF. The CDR3 nucleotides are TGTGCCAGCAGGCCACGTTCCCAGGGCGCCCGTGGCTACACCTTC.

This clone was detected only once. This chain links TRBV2 with TRBJ2-1, with D maybe TRBD2 (5 bases). Germline V gene sequence: CDR1 SNHLY, CDR2 FYNNEI. The V end lost 6 bases, the J end lost 6 bases, and 15 bases lay between the germline ends. The CDR3 totals 14 residues. The CDR3 region is CASRPTPSTNEQFF. The CDR3 DNA reads as TGTGCCAGCAGACCTACCCCTAGCACCAATGAGCAGTTCTTC.

The chain is built from TRBV10-3 and TRBJ2-1; 9 bases align to TRBD2. The CDR3 sequence is 15 residues long. J was trimmed by 8 bases and V by 2 bases; bases with no gene match: 7. Germline values: CDR1 ENHRY, CDR2 SYGVKD. CDR3 sequence: CAISEGQRGVYEQFF. The DNA of the CDR3 is TGTGCCATCAGTGAGGGCCAGCGGGGGGTGTATGAGCAGTTCTTC.

V and J are TRBV15 and TRBJ2-7; tentative D call: TRBD1 (5 bases). CDR3 length: 13 residues. The germline V and J ends were trimmed by 4 bases and 2 bases, with 9 bases remaining between them. Germline V gene data show CDR1 as LNHNV and CDR2 as YYDKDF (reference sequence). The CDR3 DNA is TGTGCCACCAGCAACACAGGACCCTACGAGCAGTACTTC. Its protein is CATSNTGPYEQYF.

This rearrangement joins TRBV4-2 to TRBJ2-1; TRBD2 matches at 10 bases. Germline lookup yields CDR1 LGHNA and CDR2 YNFKEQ. Germline trimming cut 4 bases from V and 5 bases from J; bases unmatched to any gene: 8. There are 16 residues in the CDR3. In nucleotides, the CDR3 is TGTGCCAGCAGCCTCCAAATAGCGGGGGGAAACAATGAGCAGTTCTTC. Its protein product is CASSLQIAGGNNEQFF.

The J gene is TRBJ2-7, the V gene TRBV28; no clear D. The germline gives CDR1 MDHEN, CDR2 SYDVKM. This CDR3 spans 12 amino acids. V lost 2 bases and J 5 bases, leaving 7 bases between the germline ends. The CDR3, as DNA: TGTGCCAGCAGTTTACTCGACAACGAGCAGTACTTC. As protein: CASSLLDNEQYF.

The chain combines TRBV7-6 with TRBJ2-2; 10 bases line up with TRBD1. Germline V gives CDR1 SGHVS, CDR2 FNYEAQ. Trimming cost V 5 bases and J 6 bases; bases outside gene matches: 9. The CDR3 spans 16 residues. In DNA form, the CDR3 reads TGTGCCAGCAGCCCTCGGCCGGGACAGGGGCCCGGGGAGCTGTTTTTT. Amino acids: CASSPRPGQGPGELFF.

The chain carries TRBV9 and TRBJ2-3, with 8 bases fitting TRBD2. The CDR3 contains 15 residues. With V trimmed by 0 bases and J by 1 base, 1 base remained unmatched. Per germline, CDR1 SGDLS and CDR2 YYNGEE. Here the CDR3 reads CASSVAAGGTDTQYF. Written as DNA, the CDR3 is TGTGCCAGCAGCGTAGCAGCGGGGGGCACAGATACGCAGTATTTT.

The V call is TRBV7-2, the J call TRBJ2-7; TRBD1 aligns across 10 bases. Germline V lookup: CDR1 SGHTA, CDR2 FQGNSA. Losses at the gene ends were 1 base for V and 2 bases for J; bases not matched to a gene: 5. The CDR3 is 16 residues long. The CDR3 sequence: CASSLGKDRGTYEQYF. In nucleotides, the CDR3 is TGTGCCAGCAGCTTAGGGAAGGACAGGGGGACCTACGAGCAGTACTTC.

Note on this clone: Germline is not matched at one junction end, which may reflect a read error. V is TRBV7-7 and J is TRBJ2-5, with D perhaps matching TRBD1 (5 bases). Germline V gene lookup returns CDR1 SSHAT and CDR2 FNYEAQ (reference sequence). This CDR3 has 16 amino acids. CDR3 protein: CASSFGARASQETQYF. The CDR3 DNA sequence: TGTGCTAGCAGCTTTGGGGCCCGTGCGAGCCAAGAGACCCAGTACTTC.